A single sample gave rise to the 10 T cell receptor beta chains below, sequenced in a study of metastatic and nonmetastatic thyroid tumors. TCRdb used MiXCR to call clones anew from the PCR reads. The data show 35,000 to 50,000 clones, less than 20% seen once. Nobody among the patients had been given any treatment before thyroid surgery. Sequencing used tumor tissue. These TCRs come from a female donor with papillary thyroid cancer or a benign thyroid nodule (not recorded which). Some clones in this sample may be carry-over from other donors' samples.

This clone was recorded many times. The rearrangement links TRBV7-9 to TRBJ2-1; tentatively, D is TRBD1 (6 bases). V was cut by 0 bases and J by 4 bases, with 7 bases left in between. The CDR3 consists of 14 residues. The germline V gene encodes CDR1 SEHNR and CDR2 FQNEAQ (reference sequence). The CDR3 protein is CASSLAGTYNEQFF. CDR3 in DNA: TGTGCCAGCAGCTTAGCTGGGACATACAATGAGCAGTTCTTC.

This clone has a count of ten or more. The chain is built from TRBV11-2 and TRBJ2-5; weak D call: TRBD2 (5 bases). In germline, CDR1 is SGHAT, CDR2 FQNNGV. With 3 bases removed from V and 7 bases from J, the gap between germline ends came to 15 bases. This CDR3 has 14 residues. The CDR3 DNA sequence: TGTGCCAGCAGCTTGTCGGAACCTGCGGGGACCCAGTACTTC. Its translation is CASSLSEPAGTQYF.

This clone was detected many times. This chain uses TRBV4-3 with TRBJ1-2; D gene uncertain. The CDR3 loop spans 15 amino acids. Germline values: CDR1 LGHNA, CDR2 YSLEER. Trimming left V 0 bases short and J 5 bases short, with 13 bases between. Here the CDR3 reads CASSQDLTDLYGYTF. The CDR3 DNA follows: TGCGCCAGCAGCCAAGATCTGACGGATCTATATGGCTACACCTTC.

This clone was recorded at least ten times. J is TRBJ2-7 and V is TRBV7-6; the D is unclear. Germline assignment: CDR1 SGHVS and CDR2 FNYEAQ. CDR3 length: 14 amino acids. V lost 3 bases to trimming and J lost 0 bases, with 9 bases between them. CDR3 protein: CASSFAGSSYEQYF. In DNA form, the CDR3 reads TGTGCCAGCAGCTTTGCTGGTAGCTCCTACGAGCAGTACTTC.

This clone was counted ten times or more. V gene TRBV27 combines with J gene TRBJ1-5; D uncertain. The CDR3 is 13 amino acids. The germline V and J ends were trimmed by 3 bases and 5 bases, with 8 bases remaining between them. Germline V lookup: CDR1 MNHEY, CDR2 SMNVEV (reference sequence). The CDR3 DNA sequence: TGTGCCAGCAGTTTTATCGCGGATCAGCCCCAGCATTTT. It codes for CASSFIADQPQHF.

As regards this clone: The junction shows a germline mismatch at one end, possibly a read error. This chain joins TRBV20-1 and TRBJ2-7, with no clear D. The CDR3 totals 14 residues. Germline V CDR1 and CDR2: DFQATT, SNEGSKA (reference sequence). The CDR3 region has the DNA TGCAGTGCTAGAGATAGGCGGATCTCCCACGAGCAGTACTTC. It codes for CSARDRRISHEQYF.

This clone was observed at least ten times. This chain uses TRBV10-2 with TRBJ2-5, with a tentative D call TRBD2 (5 bases). Trimming stripped 2 bases from V and 6 bases from J, with 10 bases between. Germline CDR1 and CDR2: WSHSY and SAAADI. The CDR3 has 13 amino acids. CDR3 residues: CASSEDRGQTQYF. As DNA, the CDR3 is TGCGCCAGCAGTGAGGATCGGGGTCAGACCCAGTACTTC.

This clone showed up many times. This chain connects TRBV28 to TRBJ1-2; 8 nucleotides line up with TRBD1. V dropped 6 bases and J dropped 3; count of bases not matched to a gene: 6. From germline, CDR1 is MDHEN and CDR2 SYDVKM. The CDR3 has 14 residues. CDR3 nucleotide sequence: TGTGCCAGCAGAACCGGACAGGGTTACTATGGCTACACCTTC. Protein sequence: CASRTGQGYYGYTF.

Comment on this clone: Just one base apart from a much larger clone, this may be a read error. The chain is built from TRBV29-1 and TRBJ1-1, with D hard to call. V was trimmed by 6 bases and J by 4 bases, leaving 12 bases between them. Looked up from germline, CDR1 is SQVTM and CDR2 is ANQGSEA. This CDR3 has 12 residues. The CDR3 region has the DNA TGCAGCGTGGCAGAACAGAGCACTGAAGCTTTCTTT. The encoded protein is CSVAEQSTEAFF.

This clone is a singleton in its sample. The V gene is TRBV14, the J gene TRBJ2-2; the D gene is possibly TRBD2 (6 bases). CDR1 is SGHDN, CDR2 FVKESK, per germline. This CDR3 has 14 amino acids. Trimming stripped 7 bases from V and 3 bases from J, with 12 bases between. CDR3 sequence reads: CASNTGGDTGELFF. The CDR3 DNA follows: TGTGCCAGCAATACCGGGGGAGACACCGGGGAGCTGTTTTTT.